This is a list of T cell receptor beta chains from one sample in a study of vaccination effects on CD4 cells after COVID-19. Antigens of these TCRs are unknown. The data were produced by immunoSEQ multiplex PCR, yet TCRdb's version contains in-frame clones alone and is incomplete. Among approximately 38,000 clones listed, more than 65% were seen once. The material was CD4+ T cells from PBMCs cultured without peptide, obtained after COVID-19 vaccination. All receptors come from a human donor who received a COVID-19 vaccine. The CDR3 runs from the conserved cysteine through the conserved F or W. D genes are given only for firm matches. Size is stated for part of the rows, as once, few or many counts, or as a class when the clone is expanded.

j_call v_call d_call clone_size cdr3_aa cdr3_nt
TRBJ2-1 TRBV13 NA NA CASSSSQSSYNEQFF TGTGCCAGCAGCTCGTCCCAGAGCTCCTACAATGAGCAGTTCTTC
TRBJ2-1 TRBV10-3 TRBD1 NA CATGQGMHEQFF TGTGCCACCGGACAGGGGATGCATGAGCAGTTCTTC
TRBJ2-1 TRBV2 TRBD1 once CASRRHGTVSYNEQFF TGTGCCAGCAGACGCCATGGGACAGTCTCCTACAATGAGCAGTTCTTC
TRBJ2-3 TRBV27 TRBD2 NA CASRTRLAGSYVTQYF TGTGCCAGCAGAACAAGACTAGCGGGGTCCTATGTTACGCAGTATTTT
TRBJ1-2 TRBV6-9 NA NA CATSQRGRGYTF TGTGCCACGTCACAAAGGGGACGCGGCTACACCTTC
TRBJ2-5 TRBV18 NA NA CASSPWTKAGLETQYF TGTGCCAGCTCACCATGGACCAAGGCGGGTCTAGAGACCCAGTACTTC
TRBJ2-7 TRBV19 NA few CASSPRTRSYEQYF TGTGCCAGTAGTCCTCGGACTCGCTCCTACGAGCAGTACTTC
TRBJ1-1 TRBV5-4 NA medium-sized CASSSNTEAFF TGTGCCAGCTCTTCGAACACTGAAGCTTTCTTT
TRBJ2-4 TRBV3-1/TRBV3-2 TRBD1 NA CASSLGTGGSNIQYF TGTGCCAGCAGCCTCGGGACAGGGGGTTCAAACATTCAGTACTTC
TRBJ1-5 TRBV23-1 TRBD1 NA CASSQLNRLMDRQPQHF TGCGCCAGCAGTCAACTGAACCGCCTGATGGACAGGCAGCCCCAGCATTTT
TRBJ2-2 TRBV5-1 TRBD1 NA CASSFQGAVTGELFF TGCGCCAGCAGCTTTCAGGGGGCGGTCACCGGGGAGCTGTTTTTT
TRBJ2-7 TRBV29-1 NA few CSVVPAGHYEQYF TGCAGCGTTGTTCCAGCGGGTCATTACGAGCAGTACTTC
TRBJ1-6 TRBV6-4 NA NA CAGYRYQSDSPLHF TGTGCCGGCTACAGGTACCAGAGCGATTCACCCCTCCACTTT
TRBJ2-5 TRBV2 TRBD2 NA CAGARGQETQYF TGTGCCGGCGCGCGGGGGCAAGAGACCCAGTACTTC
TRBJ1-1 TRBV2 TRBD1 NA CASTGQGVSLTEAFF TGTGCCAGCACGGGACAGGGGGTGTCGTTGACTGAAGCTTTCTTT
TRBJ1-1 TRBV5-1 NA few CASSLVGELGTEAFF TGCGCCAGCAGCTTGGTCGGGGAACTAGGCACTGAAGCTTTCTTT
TRBJ2-6 TRBV14 TRBD1 NA CASSQVGRGLSGANVLTF TGTGCCAGCAGCCAAGTGGGCAGGGGGCTATCTGGGGCCAACGTCCTGACTTTC
TRBJ2-3 TRBV27 NA NA CASSFHRTSTDTQYF TGTGCCAGCAGTTTTCACCGAACTAGCACAGATACGCAGTATTTT
TRBJ2-3 TRBV13 NA NA CASSEGLATWTDTQYF TGTGCCAGCAGCGAGGGCCTAGCAACGTGGACAGATACGCAGTATTTT
TRBJ2-3 TRBV7-6 TRBD1 NA CASSLSAGGPDTQYF TGTGCCAGCAGCTTATCGGCAGGGGGCCCAGATACGCAGTATTTT
TRBJ1-5 TRBV12-5 NA NA CASGSTQGTIIGGNQPQHF TGTGCTAGTGGTTCCACCCAAGGGACGATCATAGGGGGCAATCAGCCCCAGCATTTT
TRBJ1-4 TRBV5-5 NA NA CASSLGAITNEKLFF TGTGCCAGCAGCTTGGGGGCGATAACTAATGAAAAACTGTTTTTT
TRBJ2-6 TRBV19 TRBD1 NA CASKRGQTSGANVLTF TGTGCCAGTAAAAGGGGGCAGACCTCTGGGGCCAACGTCCTGACTTTC
TRBJ2-1 TRBV6-1 TRBD2 few CASSVSSGGVYNEQFF TGTGCCAGCAGTGTGTCTAGCGGGGGGGTCTACAATGAGCAGTTCTTC
TRBJ1-5 TRBV11-2 NA NA CASSSVPRMDQPQHF TGTGCCAGCAGCTCCGTCCCTAGGATGGATCAGCCCCAGCATTTT
TRBJ1-2 TRBV6-5 NA NA CASSYLTGNYGYTF TGTGCCAGCAGTTACCTGACAGGCAACTATGGCTACACCTTC
TRBJ1-1 TRBV14 TRBD1 NA CASSQSNRGRAFF TGTGCCAGCAGCCAATCAAACAGGGGGAGGGCTTTCTTT
TRBJ2-1 TRBV5-4 NA NA CASARGSYNEQFF TGTGCCAGTGCTCGGGGGTCCTACAATGAGCAGTTCTTC
TRBJ2-3 TRBV5-8 TRBD1 NA CASSLGQITDTQYF TGTGCCAGCAGTTTGGGACAGATCACAGATACGCAGTATTTT
TRBJ2-1 TRBV5-1 NA NA CANRQYEQFF TGCGCCAATCGACAGTATGAGCAGTTCTTC
TRBJ1-5 TRBV30 NA NA CAWSLGQSRYQPQHF TGTGCCTGGAGTCTCGGACAGTCGCGGTATCAGCCCCAGCATTTT
TRBJ2-5 TRBV7-9 NA NA CASSLDWVETQYF TGTGCCAGCAGCTTAGATTGGGTAGAGACCCAGTACTTC
TRBJ2-3 TRBV11-3 TRBD2 NA CASSFKAGAGGTDTQYF TGTGCCAGCAGTTTTAAGGCCGGAGCGGGGGGCACAGATACGCAGTATTTT
TRBJ2-3 TRBV7-9 TRBD2 once CASSLGTSGSADTQYF TGTGCCAGCAGCTTAGGGACTAGCGGCTCAGCAGATACGCAGTATTTT
TRBJ1-1 TRBV10-3 TRBD1 NA CAISLTGGTEAFF TGTGCCATCAGTCTGACAGGGGGCACTGAAGCTTTCTTT
TRBJ2-2 TRBV7-8 NA NA CASSSLNTGELFF TGTGCCAGCAGCTCGCTGAACACCGGGGAGCTGTTTTTT
TRBJ1-6 TRBV7-9 NA few CASSLEQYNSPLHF TGTGCCAGCAGCTTAGAGCAATATAATTCACCCCTCCACTTT
TRBJ2-7 TRBV5-1 TRBD2 NA CASSMSGGPYEQYF TGCGCCAGCAGCATGAGCGGGGGGCCTTACGAGCAGTACTTC
TRBJ2-7 TRBV16 TRBD1 NA CASSPWDRANEQYF TGTGCCAGCAGCCCGTGGGACAGGGCAAACGAGCAGTACTTC
TRBJ2-5 TRBV24-1 NA once CATSDFTRGAGETQYF TGTGCCACCAGTGATTTTACGAGGGGGGCCGGGGAGACCCAGTACTTC
TRBJ1-2 TRBV7-2 NA NA CASNKDSHNYGYTF TGTGCCAGCAACAAGGACAGTCATAACTATGGCTACACCTTC
TRBJ1-4 TRBV6-2/TRBV6-3 NA NA CASSYRGANEKLFF TGTGCCAGCAGTTATAGGGGGGCTAATGAAAAACTGTTTTTT
TRBJ2-1 TRBV2 TRBD1 few CASAQGVGNEQFF TGTGCCAGCGCGCAGGGGGTCGGTAATGAGCAGTTCTTC
TRBJ2-3 TRBV5-1 TRBD1 once CASSLVGGGTDTQYF TGCGCCAGCAGCTTGGTAGGGGGCGGGACAGATACGCAGTATTTT
TRBJ1-5 TRBV20-1 TRBD1 NA CSASPTGGFQPQHF TGCAGTGCTAGTCCGACAGGGGGCTTTCAGCCCCAGCATTTT
TRBJ1-2 TRBV15 NA NA CATSRDRGLSGYTF TGTGCCACCAGCAGAGATCGAGGGTTAAGTGGCTACACCTTC
TRBJ1-1 TRBV29-1 NA NA CSVVGTPRAEAFF TGCAGCGTTGTCGGCACCCCGCGCGCTGAAGCTTTCTTT
TRBJ2-3 TRBV27 NA NA CATTGANTDTQYF TGTGCCACCACCGGGGCAAACACAGATACGCAGTATTTT
TRBJ1-6 TRBV6-1 NA NA CASSESNSPLHF TGTGCCAGCAGTGAGAGTAATTCACCCCTCCACTTT
TRBJ1-1 TRBV20-1 TRBD1 NA CSASRGDRGLNTEAFF TGCAGTGCTAGTAGGGGAGACAGGGGCCTGAACACTGAAGCTTTCTTT
TRBJ2-5 TRBV12-3/TRBV12-4 TRBD2 NA CASSLREGETQYF TGTGCCAGCAGTTTACGGGAGGGGGAGACCCAGTACTTC
TRBJ2-3 TRBV18 NA NA CASSPASPSTDTQYF TGTGCCAGCTCACCTGCGAGCCCTAGCACAGATACGCAGTATTTT
TRBJ1-5 TRBV6-5 NA NA CASSHEGVSNQPQHF TGTGCCAGCAGTCACGAGGGGGTAAGCAATCAGCCCCAGCATTTT
TRBJ2-6 TRBV7-9 NA NA CASSLRSSSYSGANVLTF TGTGCCAGCAGCTTAAGAAGCTCTTCTTACTCTGGGGCCAACGTCCTGACTTTC
TRBJ2-7 TRBV10-1 NA few CASSLPGSYEQYF TGCGCCAGCAGCCTCCCAGGGTCCTACGAGCAGTACTTC